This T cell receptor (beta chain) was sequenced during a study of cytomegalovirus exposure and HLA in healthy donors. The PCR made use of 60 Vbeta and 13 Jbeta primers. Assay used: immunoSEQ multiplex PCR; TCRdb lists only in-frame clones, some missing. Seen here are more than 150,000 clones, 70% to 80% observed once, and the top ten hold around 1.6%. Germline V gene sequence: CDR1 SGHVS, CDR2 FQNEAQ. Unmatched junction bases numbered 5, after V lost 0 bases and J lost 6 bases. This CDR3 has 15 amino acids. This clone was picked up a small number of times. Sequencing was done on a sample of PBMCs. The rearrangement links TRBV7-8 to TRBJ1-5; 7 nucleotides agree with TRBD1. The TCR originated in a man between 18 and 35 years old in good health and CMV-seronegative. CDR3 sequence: CASSLAGAGGQPQHF. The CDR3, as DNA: TGTGCCAGCAGCTTAGCGGGGGCAGGGGGTCAGCCCCAGCATTTT.